The rows below give T cell receptor beta chains drawn from one sample of a study of T cells in Graves' hyperthyroidism and ophthalmopathy. TCRdb recomputed calls from the multiplex PCR reads with MiXCR, one row per CDR3 protein. The sample shows some 270,000 distinct CDR3 sequences, 12% to 15% of them seen only once. The sample consisted of blood. These receptors came from a woman in her thirties or forties with Graves' hyperthyroidism. Both conserved end residues are part of each CDR3. Fields, in order: J gene, CDR3 length, D gene, V gene, clone size, CDR3 DNA, CDR3 protein. The D gene is left open where the match is weak. Clone sizes are given selectively: once, few, many, or a class where the clone is expanded.

TRBJ2-4 18 TRBD1 TRBV30 few TGTGCCTGGAGCCTAGGGGTACAGGGGTTCCTAGCCAAAAACATTCAGTACTTC CAWSLGVQGFLAKNIQYF
TRBJ2-3 15 TRBD2 TRBV20-1 many TGCAGTGCACCTCCCGGGACTAGGACCACAGATACGCAGTATTTT CSAPPGTRTTDTQYF
TRBJ1-1 12 . TRBV30 . TGTGCCTGGAGTCAGGAGGGCACTGAAGCTTTCTTT CAWSQEGTEAFF
TRBJ2-1 12 . TRBV5-1 . TGCGCCAGCCGACCGAATGGGATTGAGCAGTTCTTC CASRPNGIEQFF
TRBJ2-1 15 TRBD2 TRBV11-2 many TGTGCCAGCAGCTTAGATCGGACTAGCGGAAGTGAGCAGTTCTTC CASSLDRTSGSEQFF
TRBJ2-2 18 TRBD1 TRBV6-1 . TGTGCCAGCAGTGAAGGGCAGGGGGCGGTCCGGAACACCGGGGAGCTGTTTTTT CASSEGQGAVRNTGELFF
TRBJ2-3 11 . TRBV20-1 many TGCAGTGCCCCCTTCCCAGATACGCAGTATTTT CSAPFPDTQYF
TRBJ1-1 13 . TRBV2 many TGTGCCAGCAGCGGACATCAGAACACTGAAGCTTTCTTT CASSGHQNTEAFF
TRBJ2-1 16 TRBD1 TRBV5-1 few TGCGCCAGCACTTCACCGGGACAGCTTAACAACAATGAGCAGTTCTTC CASTSPGQLNNNEQFF
TRBJ2-7 14 . TRBV27 many TGTGCCAGCAGTCGTGACTACAAGGTCTACGAGCAGTACTTC CASSRDYKVYEQYF
TRBJ2-5 19 TRBD1 TRBV19 . TGTGCCAGTAGTCCTTTGCCCACCCCCGGGACAGGTAGACAAGAGACCCAGTACTTC CASSPLPTPGTGRQETQYF
TRBJ2-7 14 . TRBV20-1 . TGCAGTGCTAGATCTTTGGGCAGGGACAACGAGCAGTACTTC CSARSLGRDNEQYF
TRBJ2-5 13 . TRBV7-2 . TGTGCCAGCAGCTTGGGGCCCTTGGAGACCCAGTACTTC CASSLGPLETQYF
TRBJ2-1 12 . TRBV12-3/TRBV12-4 many TGTGCCAGCAGTCCAGCCCGGACTACTCAGTTCTTC CASSPARTTQFF
TRBJ2-2 12 . TRBV10-1 . TGCGCCAGCAGTGATAACACCGGGGAGCTGTTTTTT CASSDNTGELFF
TRBJ1-5 12 . TRBV10-3 few TGTGCCATCAGTGAGTCTCCCGGACACAAGCATTTT CAISESPGHKHF
TRBJ2-1 14 TRBD2 TRBV28 many TGTGCCATTAAAGGGACTAGCGGGAATAATGAGCAGTTCTTC CAIKGTSGNNEQFF
TRBJ1-6 14 . TRBV7-3 few TGTGCCAGCAGCTTAGGACCGGGTAATTCACCCCTCCACTTT CASSLGPGNSPLHF
TRBJ2-5 14 TRBD2 TRBV5-1 . TGCGCCAGCGGAACGGGGGGGGACGGCGAGACCCAGTACTTC CASGTGGDGETQYF
TRBJ1-1 12 . TRBV20-1 many TGCAGTGCTACGCAGGATGGCACTGAAGCTTTCTTT CSATQDGTEAFF
TRBJ2-7 15 TRBD2 TRBV19 . TGTGCCAGTAGTATACTAGCGGGAGGGCCCTACGAGCAGTACTTC CASSILAGGPYEQYF
TRBJ2-1 16 TRBD2 TRBV18 . TGTGCCAGCTCACCACCTGGACTAGCGGGAGGGAGCGAGCAGTTCTTC CASSPPGLAGGSEQFF